These 19 T cell receptor beta chains originate from one sample sequenced in a study of blood T cell repertoires in COVID-19. Assay used: immunoSEQ multiplex PCR; TCRdb lists only in-frame clones, some missing. The sample gives approximately 120,000 clones, roughly 85% of which show up once; roughly 18% is in the top ten. Sequencing input: peripheral blood. The receptors shown here come from an older woman with acute or convalescent COVID-19.

The chain combines TRBV4-2 with TRBJ2-3; D is undetermined. Germline V lookup: CDR1 LGHNA, CDR2 YNFKEQ. The V end lost 0 bases, the J end lost 12 bases, and 10 bases lay between the germline ends. The CDR3 loop spans 12 amino acids. CDR3 region: CASSQEHSRQYF. Written as DNA, the CDR3 is TGTGCCAGCAGCCAAGAGCACTCCCGTCAGTATTTT.

CDR3 DNA: TGTGCCAGCAGTACCAGACAGGGGGATGGCTACACCTTC. Translation: CASSTRQGDGYTF. This chain connects TRBV27 to TRBJ1-2; 9 bases align to TRBD1. CDR3 length equals 13 residues. V shed 5 bases and J 6 bases; nucleotides not matched to a gene: 4. The germline CDR1 and CDR2 sequences are MNHEY and SMNVEV (reference sequence).

The V gene is TRBV2, the J gene TRBJ2-7, with D perhaps TRBD2 (5 bases). The CDR3 totals 13 residues. Looked up from germline, CDR1 is SNHLY and CDR2 is FYNNEI. V dropped 4 bases and J dropped 3 bases, with 10 bases sitting between them. CDR3 DNA: TGTGCCAGCAGTGTCCGAGGGTTCTACGAGCAGTACTTC. Translation: CASSVRGFYEQYF.

Comments on this clone: Other DNA sequences in this sample translate to the same CDR3. This chain joins TRBV28 and TRBJ2-3; 8 nucleotides match TRBD2. With V trimmed by 5 bases and J by 3 bases, 4 bases remained unmatched. Germline lookup yields CDR1 MDHEN and CDR2 SYDVKM. The CDR3 length is 14 residues. The CDR3 DNA reads as TGTGCCAGCAGTGCCCGGGGGGGGACAGATACGCAGTATTTT. Its translation is CASSARGGTDTQYF.

This rearrangement joins TRBV10-2 to TRBJ1-2; D remains unclear. Germline-derived CDR1 and CDR2 are WSHSY and SAAADI. Trimming removed 3 bases at V and 8 bases at J, with 16 bases between. The CDR3 sequence is 14 residues long. In nucleotides, the CDR3 is TGCGCCAGCAGTGAACCGGCAGAGGGAATCGGCTACACCTTC. Amino acids: CASSEPAEGIGYTF.

Only one count was recorded for this clone. This chain uses TRBV2 with TRBJ2-5; the match to TRBD2 covers 8 bases. Trimming took 4 bases from V and 4 from J; bases not matched to a gene: 8. The CDR3 consists of 15 residues. Germline V gene sequence: CDR1 SNHLY, CDR2 FYNNEI. The CDR3 protein is CASSVPGLVRETQYF. The CDR3, as DNA: TGTGCCAGCAGTGTTCCGGGACTAGTTCGAGAGACCCAGTACTTC.

This rearrangement joins TRBV29-1 to TRBJ1-1; 7 bases are shared with TRBD1. V dropped 8 bases and J dropped 0; count of bases not matched to a gene: 6. The V gene's germline CDR1 is SQVTM and CDR2 ANQGSEA. CDR3 length: 13 amino acids. In DNA, the CDR3 is TGCAGCTCAAGGGGGCCCATGAACACTGAAGCTTTCTTT. Its protein product is CSSRGPMNTEAFF.

The chain employs TRBV5-1 and TRBJ2-1, with D maybe TRBD2 (6 bases). Germline V gives CDR1 SGHRS, CDR2 YFSETQ. Deletions cut 4 bases from V and 0 bases from J, with 14 bases between. The CDR3 contains 16 residues. The CDR3 sequence is CASSVRDWSSYNEQFF. CDR3 DNA: TGCGCCAGCAGCGTCCGGGACTGGAGCTCCTACAATGAGCAGTTCTTC.

This chain joins TRBV7-3 and TRBJ2-5; TRBD2 matches 8 bases. The CDR3 runs to 15 residues. Germline V CDR1 and CDR2: SGHTA, FQGTGA. J gave up 5 bases and V 6 bases, and 11 bases lay outside the gene matches. CDR3 loop: CASSKMPSGPETQYF. The DNA for the CDR3 is TGTGCCAGCAGTAAAATGCCTAGCGGGCCGGAGACCCAGTACTTC.

The chain uses TRBV19 and TRBJ1-5; D possibly corresponds to TRBD1 (5 bases). The CDR3 runs to 16 residues. Germline assignment: CDR1 LNHDA and CDR2 SQIVND (reference sequence). V lost 0 bases and J 9 bases, leaving 18 bases between the germline ends. The CDR3 DNA is TGTGCCAGTAGTATAGATGGGGCGGGGCGCCCGGGGCCCCAGCATTTT. The encoded protein is CASSIDGAGRPGPQHF.

The chain links TRBV3-1 (or the pseudogene TRBV3-2) to TRBJ2-7; 11 bases align to TRBD2. The V and J ends lost 9 bases and 3 bases, in that order; junction bases with no gene match: 4. This CDR3 region has 13 residues. Germline loops: CDR1 LGHDT, CDR2 YNNKEL (reference sequence). CDR3 bases: TGTGCCAGTACCCTAGCGGGAGGCTACGAGCAGTACTTC. It is translated as CASTLAGGYEQYF.

This clone was recorded once. The chain links TRBV23-1 to TRBJ1-4; D not certain. TRBV23-1 is an open reading frame, and its role is uncertain. Trimming shortened V by 4 bases and J by 0 bases, and 6 bases separated the two germline ends. CDR3 size: 14 residues. Here the CDR3 reads CASSPPATNEKLFF. DNA of the CDR3: TGCGCCAGCAGTCCCCCAGCAACTAATGAAAAACTGTTTTTT.

The chain recombines TRBV7-2 with TRBJ1-4; a weak D match, TRBD1 (5 bases). CDR3 length equals 16 residues. Germline loops: CDR1 SGHTA, CDR2 FQGNSA. Trimming took off 5 bases at V and 2 bases at J, with 15 bases between the two ends. CDR3 loop: CASSRGWGGTNEKLFF. In nucleotides, the CDR3 is TGTGCCAGCAGCCGCGGCTGGGGGGGGACTAATGAAAAACTGTTTTTT.

The V call is TRBV28, the J call TRBJ2-7; 9 bases line up with TRBD1. The CDR3 is 15 amino acids. V shed 6 bases, J shed 5 bases, and the junction held 11 bases outside the gene matches. Germline assignment: CDR1 MDHEN and CDR2 SYDVKM. CDR3 in amino acids: CASRIQGATGDEQYF. The CDR3, as DNA: TGTGCCAGCAGAATACAGGGGGCGACGGGGGACGAGCAGTACTTC.

The chain couples TRBV15 to TRBJ1-6; no definite D call. The CDR3 is made up of 13 amino acids. Germline-derived CDR1 and CDR2 are LNHNV and YYDKDF (reference sequence). The V end lost 5 bases, the J end lost 7 bases, and 9 bases lay between the germline ends. CDR3 sequence reads: CATSGGPNSPLHF. The DNA of the CDR3 is TGTGCCACCAGCGGCGGGCCCAATTCACCCCTCCACTTT.

This chain connects TRBV7-3 to TRBJ2-3; 13 bases are shared with TRBD2. The CDR3 is 16 residues long. V lost 0 bases and J lost 6; bases outside the gene matches: 3. Germline loops: CDR1 SGHTA, CDR2 FQGTGA. CDR3 in amino acids: CASSLTGTSGMDTQYF. In DNA, the CDR3 is TGTGCCAGCAGCTTAACTGGGACTAGCGGGATGGATACGCAGTATTTT.

The chain combines TRBV5-6 with TRBJ2-7; possibly TRBD2 for D (6 bases). V lost 4 bases, J lost 5 bases, and 13 bases lay in between. CDR1 is SGHDT and CDR2 is YYEEEE in the germline V gene. The CDR3 contains 13 residues. The DNA of the CDR3 is TGTGCCAGCAGCCTCCCGACTAGTCACGAGCAGTACTTC. It is translated as CASSLPTSHEQYF.

The chain has TRBV20-1 and TRBJ1-1; D perhaps matches TRBD1 (6 bases). CDR1 and CDR2 from the germline V gene are DFQATT and SNEGSKA (reference sequence). V was cut by 3 bases and J by 4 bases, with 15 bases left in between. This CDR3 has 14 residues. The DNA for the CDR3 is TGCAGTGCTAGTTTCGGGGGCGGGAGCACTGAAGCTTTCTTT. Protein product: CSASFGGGSTEAFF.

This clone counts as medium-sized. The chain carries TRBV28 and TRBJ2-3; 11 bases map to TRBD2. The V gene end was trimmed by 9 bases and the J gene end by 6 bases; junction bases not matched to a gene: 20. Looked up from germline, CDR1 is MDHEN and CDR2 is SYDVKM. This CDR3 comprises 18 residues. DNA for the CDR3: TGTGCCAGAAAATCGGGACTAGCGGCGCCCCTATCTGAGGATACGCAGTATTTT. The encoded protein is CARKSGLAAPLSEDTQYF.